This T cell receptor beta chain was obtained from a study of T cell responses to AZD1222 COVID-19 vaccine. Of note for this clone: What it binds is unknown.

CDR1 is LNHNV and CDR2 is YYDKDF in the germline V gene (reference sequence). V was pared by 1 base and J by 3 bases, with 9 bases between. The CDR3 spans 14 residues. Study conclusions and caveats: Regions left unmutated in variants are reportedly the target of nearly half of spike-specific TCRs. Only after the peak T cell response were repertoires sampled. Donors, mostly white British, included more females; clonal diversity was possibly underestimated. Recipients of two AZD1222 doses showed rising Spike-specific TCR breadth and depth.

Repertoires were generated with immunoSEQ multiplex PCR, while TCRdb's copy carries only in-frame clones and drops some. The table includes tens of thousands of clones, more than 85% detected once. The V call is TRBV15, the J call TRBJ1-2; D gene unclear. This material consisted of peripheral blood, taken 28 days after the second AZD1222 dose. The source of this sequence is an adult who received the AZD1222 COVID-19 vaccine. The CDR3 DNA is TGTGCCACCAGCAGAGGGGGTCTTGACTATGGCTACACCTTC. Residues: CATSRGGLDYGYTF.